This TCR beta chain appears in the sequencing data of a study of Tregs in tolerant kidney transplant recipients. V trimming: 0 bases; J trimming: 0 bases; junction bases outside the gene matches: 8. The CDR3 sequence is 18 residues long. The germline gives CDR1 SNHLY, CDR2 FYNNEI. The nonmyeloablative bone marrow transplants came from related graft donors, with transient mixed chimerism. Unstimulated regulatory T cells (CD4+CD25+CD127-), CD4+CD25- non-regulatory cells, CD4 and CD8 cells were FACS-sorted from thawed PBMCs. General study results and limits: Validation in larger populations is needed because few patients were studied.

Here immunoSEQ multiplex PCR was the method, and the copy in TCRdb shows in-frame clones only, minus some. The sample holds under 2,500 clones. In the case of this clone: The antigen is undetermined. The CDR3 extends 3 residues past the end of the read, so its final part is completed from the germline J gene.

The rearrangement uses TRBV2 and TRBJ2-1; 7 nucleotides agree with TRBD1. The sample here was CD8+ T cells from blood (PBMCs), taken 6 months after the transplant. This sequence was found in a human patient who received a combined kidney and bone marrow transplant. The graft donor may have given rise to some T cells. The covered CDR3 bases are TGTGCCAGCAGTGAAGCGCCCCTTGGGACAGACTCCTACAATGAG. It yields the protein CASSEAPLGTDSYNE. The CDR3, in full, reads CASSEAPLGTDSYNEQFF.